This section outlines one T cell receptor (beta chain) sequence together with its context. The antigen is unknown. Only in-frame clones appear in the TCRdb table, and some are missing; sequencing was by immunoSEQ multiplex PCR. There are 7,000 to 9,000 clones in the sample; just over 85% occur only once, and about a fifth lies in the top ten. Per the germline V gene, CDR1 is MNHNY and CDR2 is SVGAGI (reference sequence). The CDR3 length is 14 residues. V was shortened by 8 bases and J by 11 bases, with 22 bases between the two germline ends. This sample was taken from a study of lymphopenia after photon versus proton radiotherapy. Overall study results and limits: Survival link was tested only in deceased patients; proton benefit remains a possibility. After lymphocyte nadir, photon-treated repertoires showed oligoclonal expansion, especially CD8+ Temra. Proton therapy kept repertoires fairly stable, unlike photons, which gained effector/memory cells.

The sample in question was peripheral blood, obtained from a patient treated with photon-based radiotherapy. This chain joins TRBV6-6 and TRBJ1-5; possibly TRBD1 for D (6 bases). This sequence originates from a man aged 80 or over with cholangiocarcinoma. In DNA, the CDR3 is TGTGCCAGCCAAGGGGGGACACCCGGCGGGGCCCAGCATTTT. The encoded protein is CASQGGTPGGAQHF.